The 27 T cell receptor beta chains given below trace back to one sample, sequenced in a study of shared clonotypes between healthy human individuals. Naive CD8 cells, CD45RO-negative and positively selected for CCR7, excluded terminally differentiated effector memory CD45RA+ cells. Sequencing used immunoSEQ multiplex PCR; TCRdb keeps in-frame clones, though not all of them. The top ten hold 0.85% to 1.2% of the sample, which has about 2 million clones, about 94% seen once. What was sequenced was naive CD8+ T cells sorted from blood. Receptors were obtained from a man between 18 and 35 years old in good health.

The chain couples TRBV10-1 to TRBJ1-1; TRBD1 is a possible D gene (6 bases). Per the germline V gene, CDR1 is WNHNN and CDR2 is SYGVQD (reference sequence). V gave up 0 bases and J gave up 5 bases, with 19 bases separating them. CDR3 length equals 17 residues. The CDR3 is CASSESVETGLGTEAFF. CDR3 sequence (DNA): TGCGCCAGCAGTGAGTCGGTGGAAACAGGGTTGGGTACTGAAGCTTTCTTT.

The table lists this clone with a few counts. The V call is TRBV6-1, the J call TRBJ2-5; D gene ambiguous. The J call may be faulty, since TRBJ2-7 better matches the DNA end. The CDR3 has 16 amino acids. Germline V gene lookup returns CDR1 MNHNS and CDR2 SASEGT. The CDR3 region is CASSGQTSLISYEQYF. As DNA, the CDR3 is TGTGCCAGCAGTGGGCAGACCTCCCTTATATCCTACGAGCAGTACTTC.

The V and J genes are TRBV28 and TRBJ1-6; possible D gene TRBD1, 6 bases. There are 14 residues in the CDR3. The V end was cut by 8 bases, the J end by 10 bases, with 18 bases between. Germline loops: CDR1 MDHEN, CDR2 SYDVKM. The CDR3 DNA follows: TGTGCCAGCCTCGCCGCGGGGGCCGGGTCACCCCTCCACTTT. It codes for CASLAAGAGSPLHF. The complete variable domain, with remaining parts taken from reference TRBV28 and TRBJ1-6, reads DVKVTQSSRYLVKRTGEKVFLECVQDMDHENMFWYRQDPGLGLRLIYFSYDVKMKEKGDIPEGYSVSREKKERFSLILESASTNQTSMYLCASLAAGAGSPLHFGNGTRLTVT.

This chain connects TRBV5-5 to TRBJ2-7; possible D gene TRBD2, 5 bases. Trimming took 3 bases from V and 0 from J, leaving 13 bases between them. CDR3 length equals 15 residues. The germline V gene encodes CDR1 SGHKS and CDR2 YYEKEE (reference sequence). DNA of the CDR3: TGTGCCAGCAGCTCCCCTACTAGATTCTCCTACGAGCAGTACTTC. It specifies CASSSPTRFSYEQYF.

The chain recombines TRBV9 with TRBJ1-1; 9 bases line up with TRBD1. This CDR3 comprises 21 residues. Trimming at V came to 4 bases and at J to 1 base, leaving 23 bases not matched to a gene. CDR1 is SGDLS and CDR2 is YYNGEE in the germline V gene. For the CDR3, the DNA is TGTGCCAGCAGCCCCCGTACCTCAGACGGGACAGGGTTCTCCCCGAACACTGAAGCTTTCTTT. This encodes CASSPRTSDGTGFSPNTEAFF.

V and J are TRBV28 and TRBJ2-1, with 8 bases identical to TRBD2. With V trimmed by 6 bases and J by 7 bases, 8 bases remained unmatched. The germline CDR1 and CDR2 sequences are MDHEN and SYDVKM. This CDR3 region has 14 residues. The CDR3 reads CASRAGALRNEQFF. The CDR3 DNA reads as TGTGCCAGCAGAGCGGGGGCCCTGAGGAATGAGCAGTTCTTC.

As regards this clone: This sample includes further DNA sequences coding for the same CDR3. The genes are TRBV5-1 and TRBJ2-7, with D perhaps given as TRBD1 or TRBD2 (7 bases each). Germline V gene sequence: CDR1 SGHRS, CDR2 YFSETQ. The CDR3 runs 14 residues. V dropped 0 bases and J dropped 4 bases, with 11 bases sitting between them. CDR3 sequence (DNA): TGCGCCAGCAGCTTGGACAGGGGAGGGTACGAGCAGTACTTC. Its translation: CASSLDRGGYEQYF. The full variable domain, its missing parts supplied by reference TRBV5-1 and TRBJ2-7, is KAGVTQTPRYLIKTRGQQVTLSCSPISGHRSVSWYQQTPGQGLQFLFEYFSETQRNKGNFPGRFSGRQFSNSRSEMNVSTLELGDSALYLCASSLDRGGYEQYFGPGTRLTVT.

This chain links TRBV2 with TRBJ2-7, with D tentatively TRBD1 or TRBD2 (6 bases each). The CDR3 is made up of 14 amino acids. The germline V and J ends were trimmed by 0 bases and 6 bases, with 12 bases remaining between them. Germline V gene data show CDR1 as SNHLY and CDR2 as FYNNEI. CDR3 bases: TGTGCCAGCAGTGAAGCGGGGGGACACACCGAGCAGTACTTC. Amino acids: CASSEAGGHTEQYF.

The V and J genes are TRBV29-1 and TRBJ2-7; 8 bases are shared with TRBD1. V was clipped by 0 bases and J by 3 bases; unmatched bases: 7. Germline-derived CDR1 and CDR2 are SQVTM and ANQGSEA. CDR3 length: 15 residues. The CDR3 nucleotides read TGCAGCGTTGAAGATCCCGGACAGGGTCGCTACGAGCAGTACTTC. Translated, it gives CSVEDPGQGRYEQYF.

Notes on this clone: The sample holds other DNA sequences that translate to the same CDR3. This chain uses TRBV4-1 with TRBJ1-2, with 7 bases identical to TRBD1. The CDR3 is made up of 14 amino acids. Germline lookup yields CDR1 MGHRA and CDR2 YSYEKL. The V segment lost 3 bases and the J segment 7 bases; nucleotides outside the gene matches: 8. The CDR3 coding sequence is TGCGCCAGCAGCCACCCCACAGGGGCGGGTGGCTACACCTTC. It encodes CASSHPTGAGGYTF.

The chain combines TRBV7-6 with TRBJ2-7, with 7 positions matching TRBD2. The CDR3 is 14 residues long. Trimming took 5 bases from V and 3 from J; bases not matched to a gene: 7. The germline gives CDR1 SGHVS, CDR2 FNYEAQ. The CDR3 region has the DNA TGTGCCAGCAGCCTTAGCGGGTCTTTCTACGAGCAGTACTTC. It yields the protein CASSLSGSFYEQYF.

The chain employs TRBV5-1 and TRBJ2-1; TRBD2 aligns across 13 bases. The germline CDR1 and CDR2 sequences are SGHRS and YFSETQ. CDR3 length: 14 amino acids. The junction had 3 bases not matched to a gene; V was cut back by 7 bases and J by 5 bases. The CDR3 loop is CASGLAGAHNEQFF. The CDR3, as DNA: TGCGCCAGCGGACTAGCGGGGGCGCACAATGAGCAGTTCTTC. The full variable domain, with the rest looked up from reference TRBV5-1 and TRBJ2-1, is KAGVTQTPRYLIKTRGQQVTLSCSPISGHRSVSWYQQTPGQGLQFLFEYFSETQRNKGNFPGRFSGRQFSNSRSEMNVSTLELGDSALYLCASGLAGAHNEQFFGPGTRLTVL.

This chain links TRBV27 with TRBJ2-1; 8 bases line up with TRBD2. Looked up from germline, CDR1 is MNHEY and CDR2 is SMNVEV (reference sequence). CDR3 length: 15 amino acids. V trimming: 6 bases; J trimming: 5 bases; junction bases outside the gene matches: 9. This chain's CDR3 is CASSLVGLVNNEQFF. The CDR3 nucleotides are TGTGCCAGCAGCCTAGTGGGACTAGTGAACAATGAGCAGTTCTTC.

This clone was recorded once. The rearrangement uses TRBV6-1 and TRBJ1-2, with TRBD1 matching over 8 bases. The CDR3 contains 14 residues. After removal of 8 bases from V and 6 bases from J, the junction contained 11 bases not matched to a gene. The germline CDR1 and CDR2 sequences are MNHNS and SASEGT. The CDR3: CASLPTGDPDGYTF. CDR3 nucleotides: TGTGCCAGCCTTCCGACAGGGGATCCGGATGGCTACACCTTC.

The rearrangement joins TRBV2 to TRBJ2-7, with D unclear. The CDR3 runs 15 residues. The V end lost 4 bases, the J end lost 6 bases, and 19 bases lay between the germline ends. From germline, CDR1 is SNHLY and CDR2 FYNNEI. The CDR3 reads CASSGGHPILSEQYF. The DNA of the CDR3 is TGTGCCAGCAGTGGTGGGCACCCTATACTCTCCGAGCAGTACTTC.

The chain recombines TRBV27 with TRBJ2-2; D gene uncertain. CDR1 MNHEY and CDR2 SMNVEV come from the germline V gene (reference sequence). The CDR3 loop spans 16 amino acids. V was cut by 2 bases and J by 6 bases, with 16 bases left in between. CDR3 region: CASSLILQNGPGELFF. CDR3 nucleotide sequence: TGTGCCAGCAGTTTAATTCTACAGAACGGCCCCGGGGAGCTGTTTTTT.

In nucleotides, the CDR3 is TGTGCCAGTAGAGACCAGGGGGGCCACGAGCAGTACTTC. This codes for CASRDQGGHEQYF. The chain couples TRBV19 to TRBJ2-7, with D maybe TRBD1 (7 bases). Trimming left V 6 bases short and J 5 bases short, with 14 bases between. This CDR3 is built from 13 residues. Germline lookup yields CDR1 LNHDA and CDR2 SQIVND (reference sequence).

The chain's CDR3 is CASSYSIIHCTDTQYF. For the CDR3, the DNA is TGTGCCAGCAGTTACTCGATTATACACTGCACAGATACGCAGTATTTT. The chain couples TRBV6-5 to TRBJ2-3, with D hard to call. Germline CDR1 and CDR2: MNHEY and SVGAGI. The V end was cut by 0 bases, the J end by 1 base, with 11 bases between. CDR3 length: 16 amino acids.

CDR3 loop: CASNPWPGEEETQYF. For the CDR3, the DNA is TGCGCCAGCAACCCATGGCCAGGGGAGGAAGAGACCCAGTACTTC. V gene TRBV5-1 combines with J gene TRBJ2-5; D might be TRBD1 or TRBD2, each matching 6 bases. Germline CDR1 reads SGHRS; CDR2 reads YFSETQ. The ends were cut back, 6 bases at V and 3 bases at J, with 18 bases in the middle. There are 15 residues in the CDR3.

This chain connects TRBV19 to TRBJ1-1, with a tentative D call TRBD1 (5 bases). This CDR3 spans 15 amino acids. CDR1 LNHDA and CDR2 SQIVND come from the germline V gene (reference sequence). The germline V and J ends were trimmed by 0 bases and 1 base, with 9 bases remaining between them. CDR3 DNA: TGTGCCAGTAGTATAGATCTCGACAGGAACACTGAAGCTTTCTTT. Amino acid sequence: CASSIDLDRNTEAFF.

This chain connects TRBV6-5 to TRBJ1-1; possible D gene TRBD1, 6 bases. CDR3 length equals 14 residues. V was trimmed by 2 bases and J by 1 base, leaving 8 bases between them. CDR1 and CDR2 from the germline V gene are MNHEY and SVGAGI. The CDR3 spells CASSYGGANTEAFF. For the CDR3, the DNA is TGTGCCAGCAGTTACGGGGGGGCGAACACTGAAGCTTTCTTT.

The chain combines TRBV7-6 with TRBJ2-2; 10 bases are shared with TRBD2. V was pared by 1 base and J by 6 bases, with 2 bases of the junction left unmatched. The CDR3 totals 15 residues. Germline CDR1 reads SGHVS; CDR2 reads FNYEAQ. The CDR3 is CASSLGLAGPGELFF. The CDR3 DNA follows: TGTGCCAGCAGCTTAGGACTAGCGGGTCCCGGGGAGCTGTTTTTT.

The chain uses TRBV27 and TRBJ2-7; TRBD1 is a possible D gene (6 bases). With 5 bases removed from V and 0 bases from J, the gap between germline ends came to 17 bases. The germline CDR1 and CDR2 sequences are MNHEY and SMNVEV (reference sequence). The CDR3 is 16 residues long. Written as DNA, the CDR3 is TGTGCCAGCAGTCCCTCGACAGGAACTAACTCCTACGAGCAGTACTTC. This sequence encodes CASSPSTGTNSYEQYF.

The chain joins TRBV27 to TRBJ2-7, with D perhaps matching TRBD2 (7 bases). Germline V gene lookup returns CDR1 MNHEY and CDR2 SMNVEV (reference sequence). The CDR3 consists of 13 residues. The germline V and J ends were trimmed by 5 bases and 4 bases, with 12 bases remaining between them. DNA of the CDR3: TGTGCCAGCAGTAGGGGGGGCGGGTACGAGCAGTACTTC. Its protein is CASSRGGGYEQYF.

The chain has TRBV27 and TRBJ2-7; 8 nucleotides agree with TRBD2. Germline V gene lookup returns CDR1 MNHEY and CDR2 SMNVEV (reference sequence). V lost 5 bases and J lost 3; bases outside the gene matches: 12. CDR3 size: 16 residues. CDR3: CASSSGGGPTIYEQYF. CDR3 coding DNA: TGTGCCAGCAGTAGTGGCGGGGGGCCAACGATCTACGAGCAGTACTTC.

As DNA, the CDR3 is TGTGCCAGCAGCTTAAGGACCGCCCCCTACGAGCAGTACTTC. It codes for CASSLRTAPYEQYF. V gene TRBV7-9 combines with J gene TRBJ2-7; D is unresolved. Germline assignment: CDR1 SEHNR and CDR2 FQNEAQ (reference sequence). This CDR3 region has 14 residues. V shed 2 bases and J shed 2 bases, with 10 bases lying between them.

V usage is TRBV2 and J usage is TRBJ1-5; a possible D gene is TRBD1 (6 bases). V was shortened by 3 bases and J by 6 bases, with 12 bases between the two germline ends. From germline, CDR1 is SNHLY and CDR2 FYNNEI. This CDR3 comprises 14 residues. The chain's CDR3 is CASSDRGLSQPQHF. As DNA, the CDR3 is TGTGCCAGCAGTGACAGGGGATTGAGTCAGCCCCAGCATTTT.